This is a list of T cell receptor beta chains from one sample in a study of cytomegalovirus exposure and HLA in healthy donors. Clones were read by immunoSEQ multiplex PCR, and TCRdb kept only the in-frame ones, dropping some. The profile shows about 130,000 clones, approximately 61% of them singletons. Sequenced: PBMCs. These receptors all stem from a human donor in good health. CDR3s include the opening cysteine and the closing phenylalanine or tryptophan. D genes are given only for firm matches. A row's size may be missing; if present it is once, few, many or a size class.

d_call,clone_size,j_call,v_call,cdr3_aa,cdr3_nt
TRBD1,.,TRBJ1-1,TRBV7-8,CASNPQGLREAFF,TGTGCCAGCAACCCACAGGGGCTAAGAGAAGCTTTCTTT
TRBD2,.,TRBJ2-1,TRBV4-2,CASSQDIAGEGNEQFF,TGTGCCAGCAGCCAAGACATAGCGGGAGAGGGCAATGAGCAGTTCTTC
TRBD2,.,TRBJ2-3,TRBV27,CASSFGGGGTDTQYF,TGTGCCAGCAGTTTCGGGGGGGGTGGCACAGATACGCAGTATTTT
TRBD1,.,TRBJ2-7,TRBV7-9,CASSDGTGRTYEQYF,TGTGCCAGCAGCGACGGGACAGGGAGGACCTACGAGCAGTACTTC
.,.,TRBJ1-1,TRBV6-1,CASSESRLNTEAFF,TGTGCCAGCAGTGAATCCAGGTTGAACACTGAAGCTTTCTTT
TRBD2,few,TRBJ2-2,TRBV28,CASRTTSGRRTGELFF,TGTGCCAGCAGGACGACTAGCGGGAGGAGAACCGGGGAGCTGTTTTTT
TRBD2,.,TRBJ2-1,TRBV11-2,CASSFTSVGEQFF,TGTGCCAGCAGCTTTACTAGCGTCGGTGAGCAGTTCTTC
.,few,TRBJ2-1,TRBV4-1,CASSQVGSSYNEQFF,TGCGCCAGCAGCCAAGTGGGGAGTTCTTACAATGAGCAGTTCTTC
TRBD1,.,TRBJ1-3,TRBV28,CASSLPISGGSNTIYF,TGTGCCAGCAGTTTGCCTATATCAGGGGGGAGCAACACCATATATTTT
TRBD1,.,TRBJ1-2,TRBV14,CASSQVGQGRGGYTF,TGTGCCAGCAGCCAAGTGGGACAGGGGCGAGGTGGCTACACCTTC
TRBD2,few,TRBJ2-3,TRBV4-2,CASSSRTSGRADTQYF,TGTGCCAGCAGCTCTCGGACTAGCGGGAGGGCCGATACGCAGTATTTT
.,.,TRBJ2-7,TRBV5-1,CASSPTGYYEQYF,TGCGCCAGCAGCCCGACAGGATACTACGAGCAGTACTTC
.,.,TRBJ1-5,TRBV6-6,CASSYTDSNQPQHF,TGTGCCAGCAGTTACACAGATAGCAATCAGCCCCAGCATTTT